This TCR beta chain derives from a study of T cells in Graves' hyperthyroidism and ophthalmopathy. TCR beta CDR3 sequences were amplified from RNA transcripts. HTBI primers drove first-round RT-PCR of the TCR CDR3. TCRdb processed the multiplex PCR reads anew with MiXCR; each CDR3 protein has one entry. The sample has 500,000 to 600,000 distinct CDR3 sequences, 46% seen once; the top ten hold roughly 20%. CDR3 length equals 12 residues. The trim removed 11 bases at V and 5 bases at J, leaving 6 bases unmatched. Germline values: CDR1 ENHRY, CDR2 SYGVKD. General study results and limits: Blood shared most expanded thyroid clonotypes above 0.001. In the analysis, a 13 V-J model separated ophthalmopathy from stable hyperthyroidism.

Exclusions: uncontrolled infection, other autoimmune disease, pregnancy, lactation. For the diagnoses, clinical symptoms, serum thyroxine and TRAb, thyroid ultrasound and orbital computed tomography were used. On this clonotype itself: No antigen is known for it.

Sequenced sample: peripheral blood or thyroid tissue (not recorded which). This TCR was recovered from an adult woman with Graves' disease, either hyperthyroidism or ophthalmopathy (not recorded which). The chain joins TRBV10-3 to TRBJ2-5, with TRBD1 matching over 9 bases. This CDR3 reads CAVQGAGETQYF. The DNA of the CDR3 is TGTGCCGTACAGGGGGCGGGCGAGACCCAGTACTTC.